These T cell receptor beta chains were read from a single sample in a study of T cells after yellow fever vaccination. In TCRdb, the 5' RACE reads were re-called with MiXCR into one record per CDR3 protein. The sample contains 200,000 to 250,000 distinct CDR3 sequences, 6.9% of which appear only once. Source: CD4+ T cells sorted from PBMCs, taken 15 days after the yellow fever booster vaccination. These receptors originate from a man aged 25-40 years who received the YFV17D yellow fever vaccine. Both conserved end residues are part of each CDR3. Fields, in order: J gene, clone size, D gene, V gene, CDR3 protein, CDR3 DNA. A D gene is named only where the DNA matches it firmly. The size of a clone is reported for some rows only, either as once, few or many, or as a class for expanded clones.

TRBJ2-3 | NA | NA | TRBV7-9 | CASRTSATDTQYF | TGTGCCAGCAGGACTTCTGCGACAGATACGCAGTATTTT
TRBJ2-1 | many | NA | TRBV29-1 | CSVTVPEQFF | TGCAGCGTGACTGTCCCTGAGCAGTTCTTC
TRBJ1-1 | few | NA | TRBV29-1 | CSVDSRTGPAFF | TGCAGCGTTGACTCACGAACAGGGCCAGCTTTCTTT
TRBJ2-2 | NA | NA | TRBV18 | CASSPPGRDTGELFF | TGTGCCAGCTCACCACCGGGGCGGGACACCGGGGAGCTGTTTTTT
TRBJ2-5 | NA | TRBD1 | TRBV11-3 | CASSFDRESETQYF | TGTGCCAGCAGCTTCGACAGGGAGAGTGAGACCCAGTACTTC
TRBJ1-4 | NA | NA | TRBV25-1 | CASSPMSTSPSEKLFF | TGTGCCAGCAGCCCCATGTCGACATCTCCGTCTGAAAAACTGTTTTTT
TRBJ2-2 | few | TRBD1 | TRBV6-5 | CASSSPRDRGHGKLFF | TGTGCCAGCAGTTCCCCCCGTGACAGGGGCCATGGGAAGCTGTTTTTT
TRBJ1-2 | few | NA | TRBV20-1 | CSAREARGHYGYTF | TGCAGTGCTAGAGAGGCCAGGGGCCACTATGGCTACACCTTC
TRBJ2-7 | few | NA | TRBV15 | CATSRDKAVSSYEQYF | TGTGCCACCAGCAGAGATAAGGCTGTGAGCTCCTACGAGCAGTACTTC
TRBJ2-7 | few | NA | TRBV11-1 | CASSLAGTPAYEQYF | TGTGCCAGCAGCTTAGCCGGGACCCCGGCCTACGAGCAGTACTTC
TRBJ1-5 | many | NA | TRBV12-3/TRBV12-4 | CASSSSWGNQPQHF | TGTGCCAGCAGTTCCAGTTGGGGCAATCAGCCCCAGCATTTT
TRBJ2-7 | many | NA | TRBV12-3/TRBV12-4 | CASSSQGALSSYEQYF | TGTGCCAGCAGTTCGCAGGGCGCCCTAAGCTCCTACGAGCAGTACTTC
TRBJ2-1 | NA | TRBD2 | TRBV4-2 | CASSLKLEGLAGDIEQFF | TGTGCCAGCAGCCTCAAACTAGAAGGACTAGCGGGAGATATTGAGCAGTTCTTC
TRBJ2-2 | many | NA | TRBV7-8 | CASSLGDTRTGELFF | TGTGCCAGCAGCTTAGGGGACACCCGGACCGGGGAGCTGTTTTTT
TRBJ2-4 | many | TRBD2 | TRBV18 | CASSYASGLAGIKMSKNIQYF | TGTGCCAGCTCATATGCTTCGGGACTAGCGGGAATTAAGATGTCCAAAAACATTCAGTACTTC
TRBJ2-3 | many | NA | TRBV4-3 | CASSQRIGPTAQYF | TGCGCCAGCAGCCAACGAATCGGACCGACGGCGCAGTATTTT
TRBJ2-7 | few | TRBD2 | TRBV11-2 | CASSPLRGGLAGGISYEQYF | TGTGCCAGCAGCCCCCTGAGGGGGGGACTAGCGGGAGGGATCTCCTACGAGCAGTACTTC
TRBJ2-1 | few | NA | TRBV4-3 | CASSQASWNEQFF | TGCGCCAGCAGCCAAGCTAGCTGGAATGAGCAGTTCTTC
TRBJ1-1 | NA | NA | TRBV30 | CAWSRSATGAFF | TGTGCCTGGAGTCGCTCGGCCACTGGAGCTTTCTTT
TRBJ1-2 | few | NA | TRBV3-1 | CASSQGLNYGYTF | TGTGCCAGCAGCCAAGGACTAAACTATGGCTACACCTTC
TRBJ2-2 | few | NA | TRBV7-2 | CASSLNDGVGAGELFF | TGTGCCAGCAGCTTAAATGACGGTGTAGGGGCCGGGGAGCTGTTTTTT
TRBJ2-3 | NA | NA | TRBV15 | CATSRDRRAQYF | TGTGCCACCAGCAGAGATCGCCGTGCGCAGTATTTT
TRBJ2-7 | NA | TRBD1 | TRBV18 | CASSPRQGTLREQYF | TGTGCCAGCTCACCTCGACAGGGCACTCTCCGGGAGCAGTACTTC
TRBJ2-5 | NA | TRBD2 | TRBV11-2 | CASSLGLARGRARETQYF | TGTGCCAGCAGCTTAGGGTTGGCTAGAGGGAGGGCCCGGGAGACCCAGTACTTC
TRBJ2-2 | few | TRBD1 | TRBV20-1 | CSATRQGGTGELFF | TGCAGTGCTACTCGACAGGGTGGCACCGGGGAGCTGTTTTTT
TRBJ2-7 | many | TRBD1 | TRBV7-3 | CASSLGTGREQYF | TGTGCCAGCAGCCTTGGGACAGGGCGCGAGCAGTACTTC
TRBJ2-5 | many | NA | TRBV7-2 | CASSATGSGETQYF | TGTGCCAGCAGCGCTACGGGGTCGGGGGAGACCCAGTACTTC
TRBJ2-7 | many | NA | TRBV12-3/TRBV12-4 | CASLTGGSYEQYF | TGTGCCAGCCTGACCGGAGGGTCCTACGAGCAGTACTTC
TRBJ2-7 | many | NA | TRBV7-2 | CASSIMSSYEQYF | TGTGCCAGCAGCATTATGAGCTCCTACGAGCAGTACTTC
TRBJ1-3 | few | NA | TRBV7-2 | CASSLSWTQGFGNTIYF | TGTGCCAGCAGCTTAAGCTGGACACAAGGATTTGGAAACACCATATATTTT
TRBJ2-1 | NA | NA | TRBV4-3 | CASSQADRAREQFF | TGCGCCAGCAGCCAGGCTGACCGGGCCCGTGAGCAGTTCTTC
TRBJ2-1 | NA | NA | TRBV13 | CASSLGGTVNEQFF | TGTGCCAGCAGCTTAGGTGGGACTGTCAATGAGCAGTTCTTC
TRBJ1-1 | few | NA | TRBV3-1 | CASSWSSGEAFF | TGTGCCAGCAGCTGGTCATCAGGTGAAGCTTTCTTT
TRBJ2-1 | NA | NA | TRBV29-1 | CSVQGLAAYNEQFF | TGCAGCGTTCAGGGGCTAGCGGCCTACAATGAGCAGTTCTTC
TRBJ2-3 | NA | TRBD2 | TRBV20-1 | CSARAPPHVAGAEDTQYF | TGCAGTGCTAGAGCTCCCCCACACGTAGCGGGAGCCGAAGATACGCAGTATTTT
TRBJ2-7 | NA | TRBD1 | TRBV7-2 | CASSPGGGGTYEQYF | TGTGCCAGCAGCCCAGGGGGCGGAGGGACCTACGAGCAGTACTTC
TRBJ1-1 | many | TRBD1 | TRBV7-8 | CASSLDRDRRNTEAFF | TGTGCCAGCAGCTTAGACCGGGACAGGAGGAACACTGAAGCTTTCTTT